The rows below give T cell receptor beta chains drawn from one sample of a study of OX40 agonist ivuxolimab in advanced cancers. Measured with immunoSEQ multiplex PCR; TCRdb has only the in-frame clones, and not every one. The sample includes roughly 50,000 clones, roughly 90% of them seen just once. The starting material was CD4+ or CD8+ T cells sorted from blood, obtained in a trial of the OX40 agonist ivuxolimab. The receptors originated from an adult with an advanced solid tumor such as melanoma, head and neck, liver or kidney cancer. The CDR3 runs from the conserved cysteine through the conserved F or W. The D gene is left open where the match is weak. Clone size is stated in some rows and not others, as once, few, many or a class when expanded.

V: TRBV30
D: NA
J: TRBJ1-4
size: few
CDR3: CASRDREKLFF
DNA: TGTGCCTCCCGGGATCGTGAAAAACTGTTTTTT

V: TRBV4-2
D: NA
J: TRBJ1-3
size: NA
CDR3: CASSQPSGPTIYF
DNA: TGTGCCAGCAGCCAACCTTCTGGCCCTACCATATATTTT

V: TRBV7-2
D: NA
J: TRBJ2-6
size: NA
CDR3: CASSSGQRSGANVLTF
DNA: TGTGCCAGCAGCTCGGGACAACGCTCTGGGGCCAACGTCCTGACTTTC

V: TRBV6-1
D: NA
J: TRBJ2-7
size: NA
CDR3: CASIGRWLNEQYF
DNA: TGTGCCAGCATCGGGAGATGGTTGAACGAGCAGTACTTC

V: TRBV19
D: NA
J: TRBJ1-2
size: NA
CDR3: CASSIQGTGNGYTF
DNA: TGTGCCAGTAGTATTCAGGGGACGGGGAATGGCTACACCTTC

V: TRBV11-2
D: NA
J: TRBJ1-1
size: NA
CDR3: CASSQTTTGQFEAFF
DNA: TGTGCCAGCAGCCAAACTACCACTGGACAATTCGAAGCTTTCTTT

V: TRBV29-1
D: TRBD1
J: TRBJ1-2
size: once
CDR3: CSVDESGQGGGYTF
DNA: TGCAGCGTGGACGAAAGTGGACAGGGGGGCGGCTACACCTTC

V: TRBV7-3
D: TRBD1
J: TRBJ1-1
size: few
CDR3: CASSSQGDTEAFF
DNA: TGTGCCAGCAGCTCACAGGGGGACACTGAAGCTTTCTTT

V: TRBV18
D: TRBD1
J: TRBJ1-6
size: once
CDR3: CASSPDRADNSPLHF
DNA: TGTGCCAGCTCACCGGACAGGGCAGATAATTCACCCCTCCACTTT

V: TRBV4-2
D: NA
J: TRBJ2-2
size: NA
CDR3: CASSRIQGAGELFF
DNA: TGTGCCAGCAGCCGAATCCAGGGAGCCGGGGAGCTGTTTTTT

V: TRBV9
D: NA
J: TRBJ2-7
size: NA
CDR3: CASSGQPNYEQYF
DNA: TGTGCCAGCAGCGGTCAACCAAACTACGAGCAGTACTTC

V: TRBV4-2
D: NA
J: TRBJ2-7
size: NA
CDR3: CASSQVVGGSYEQYF
DNA: TGTGCCAGCAGCCAAGTGGTGGGGGGCTCCTACGAGCAGTACTTC

V: TRBV11-2
D: NA
J: TRBJ2-6
size: few
CDR3: CASSLAAITGANVLTF
DNA: TGTGCCAGCAGCTTAGCGGCCATTACCGGAGCCAACGTCCTGACTTTC

V: TRBV2
D: NA
J: TRBJ2-3
size: NA
CDR3: CASSDRPTDTQYF
DNA: TGTGCCAGCAGTGACCGTCCCACAGATACGCAGTATTTT

V: TRBV18
D: TRBD1
J: TRBJ1-1
size: NA
CDR3: CASSPRDRGRGEAFF
DNA: TGTGCCAGCTCACCACGCGACAGGGGGCGCGGTGAAGCTTTCTTT

V: TRBV7-3
D: NA
J: TRBJ2-1
size: NA
CDR3: CASSLGNNNEQFF
DNA: TGTGCCAGCAGCTTAGGGAATAACAATGAGCAGTTCTTC

V: TRBV6-4
D: NA
J: TRBJ2-7
size: NA
CDR3: CASSGRIEQYF
DNA: TGTGCCAGCAGTGGACGGATCGAGCAGTACTTC

V: TRBV28
D: TRBD1
J: TRBJ1-2
size: NA
CDR3: CASSFRDRSGYTF
DNA: TGTGCCAGCAGTTTCCGGGACAGGAGTGGCTACACCTTC

V: TRBV2
D: NA
J: TRBJ2-3
size: NA
CDR3: CASSRGLAADTQYF
DNA: TGTGCCAGCTCCAGGGGCCTGGCGGCAGATACGCAGTATTTT

V: TRBV9
D: NA
J: TRBJ2-3
size: NA
CDR3: CASSVEGLSTDTQYF
DNA: TGTGCCAGCAGCGTAGAGGGGCTAAGCACAGATACGCAGTATTTT

V: TRBV19
D: NA
J: TRBJ1-6
size: NA
CDR3: CASTPTGDSPLHF
DNA: TGTGCCAGTACTCCGACAGGCGATTCACCCCTCCACTTT

V: TRBV19
D: TRBD1
J: TRBJ2-7
size: NA
CDR3: CASRLTGTGTDEQYF
DNA: TGTGCCAGTAGGCTAACTGGGACAGGGACCGACGAGCAGTACTTC

V: TRBV5-6
D: TRBD1
J: TRBJ1-5
size: NA
CDR3: CASSLGQGKGQPQHF
DNA: TGTGCCAGCAGCTTGGGACAGGGTAAAGGTCAGCCCCAGCATTTT

V: TRBV13
D: NA
J: TRBJ1-2
size: NA
CDR3: CASSSMGGYTF
DNA: TGTGCCAGCAGCTCCATGGGTGGCTACACCTTC

V: TRBV7-3
D: NA
J: TRBJ1-1
size: NA
CDR3: CASSPGVGYSEAFF
DNA: TGTGCCAGCAGCCCCGGGGTGGGGTATTCTGAAGCTTTCTTT

V: TRBV5-4
D: NA
J: TRBJ2-5
size: NA
CDR3: CASSLAGQGGTQYF
DNA: TGTGCCAGCAGCTTGGCGGGTCAGGGGGGGACCCAGTACTTC

V: TRBV5-8
D: NA
J: TRBJ2-4
size: NA
CDR3: CASSLTGGLAKNIQYF
DNA: TGTGCCAGCAGCTTGACGGGCGGATTAGCCAAAAACATTCAGTACTTC

V: TRBV7-5
D: NA
J: TRBJ2-7
size: NA
CDR3: CAEYRGRASYEQYF
DNA: TGTGCCGAGTACCGCGGGAGGGCTTCCTACGAGCAGTACTTC

V: TRBV30
D: NA
J: TRBJ2-1
size: NA
CDR3: CAWREGLSYNEQFF
DNA: TGTGCCTGGAGGGAGGGCCTCTCCTACAATGAGCAGTTCTTC

V: TRBV7-9
D: NA
J: TRBJ2-7
size: NA
CDR3: CASSSNGYEQYF
DNA: TGTGCCAGCAGCTCGAATGGATACGAGCAGTACTTC

V: TRBV28
D: TRBD1
J: TRBJ2-7
size: NA
CDR3: CASRGTGMTYEQYF
DNA: TGTGCCAGCAGAGGGACAGGGATGACCTACGAGCAGTACTTC

V: TRBV4-2
D: TRBD1
J: TRBJ2-7
size: NA
CDR3: CASSQQQTRQGPYEQYF
DNA: TGTGCCAGCAGCCAGCAGCAGACGAGACAGGGACCCTACGAGCAGTACTTC

V: TRBV7-2
D: TRBD2
J: TRBJ2-1
size: NA
CDR3: CASSLGLAGGNEQFF
DNA: TGTGCCAGCAGCCTGGGGCTAGCGGGGGGAAATGAGCAGTTCTTC

V: TRBV7-9
D: NA
J: TRBJ2-7
size: NA
CDR3: CASSLSGHEQYF
DNA: TGTGCCAGCAGCTTATCAGGTCACGAGCAGTACTTC

V: TRBV2
D: NA
J: TRBJ2-7
size: NA
CDR3: CASSVRGAGYEQYF
DNA: TGTGCCAGCAGTGTACGAGGGGCGGGCTACGAGCAGTACTTC

V: TRBV4-2
D: TRBD2
J: TRBJ2-7
size: NA
CDR3: CASSLTSGGSGDYEQYF
DNA: TGTGCCAGCAGCCTGACTAGCGGGGGGAGTGGAGACTACGAGCAGTACTTC

V: TRBV2
D: TRBD1
J: TRBJ1-5
size: once
CDR3: CASRGQGAGQPQHF
DNA: TGTGCCAGCAGGGGACAGGGGGCCGGACAGCCCCAGCATTTT

V: TRBV19
D: NA
J: TRBJ1-5
size: NA
CDR3: CASSTRQNQPQHF
DNA: TGTGCCAGTAGTACAAGACAGAATCAGCCCCAGCATTTT

V: TRBV27
D: TRBD1
J: TRBJ1-6
size: once
CDR3: CASSARQGRNSPLHF
DNA: TGTGCCAGCAGTGCTCGACAGGGGCGTAATTCACCCCTCCACTTT

V: TRBV10-3
D: TRBD2
J: TRBJ2-1
size: few
CDR3: CAIRTSGGSDEQFF
DNA: TGTGCCATCAGGACTAGCGGGGGGTCGGATGAGCAGTTCTTC

V: TRBV7-2
D: NA
J: TRBJ2-7
size: NA
CDR3: CASSSSSGTTYEQYF
DNA: TGTGCCAGCAGCAGCTCCAGCGGGACAACCTACGAGCAGTACTTC

V: TRBV27
D: NA
J: TRBJ1-5
size: NA
CDR3: CASREGVNSNQPQHF
DNA: TGTGCCAGCAGAGAAGGAGTGAATAGCAATCAGCCCCAGCATTTT

V: TRBV28
D: TRBD2
J: TRBJ2-5
size: NA
CDR3: CASSLGVSGGAGETQYF
DNA: TGTGCCAGCAGTTTAGGGGTTAGCGGGGGGGCAGGAGAGACCCAGTACTTC

V: TRBV19
D: TRBD1
J: TRBJ2-2
size: NA
CDR3: CASRVQGAGGELFF
DNA: TGTGCCAGTAGGGTACAGGGGGCCGGCGGGGAGCTGTTTTTT

V: TRBV10-3
D: NA
J: TRBJ2-1
size: NA
CDR3: CAISEINEQFF
DNA: TGTGCCATCAGTGAGATCAATGAGCAGTTCTTC

V: TRBV11-1
D: TRBD2
J: TRBJ2-3
size: once
CDR3: CASSLIGGEVTDTQYF
DNA: TGTGCCAGCAGCCTCATTGGGGGGGAGGTCACAGATACGCAGTATTTT

V: TRBV2
D: NA
J: TRBJ1-4
size: NA
CDR3: CASSGDASRKLFF
DNA: TGTGCCAGCAGTGGAGACGCCAGCCGAAAACTGTTTTTT

V: TRBV4-1
D: NA
J: TRBJ2-7
size: NA
CDR3: CASSQDARGLPYEQYF
DNA: TGCGCCAGCAGCCAAGATGCCCGGGGGCTTCCCTACGAGCAGTACTTC

V: TRBV20-1
D: NA
J: TRBJ1-2
size: NA
CDR3: CSASGSIF
DNA: TGCAGTGCCAGCGGAAGTATCTTC

V: TRBV5-6
D: NA
J: TRBJ1-3
size: NA
CDR3: CASSPLGREGRNTIYF
DNA: TGTGCCAGCAGCCCGCTGGGCAGGGAAGGAAGAAACACCATATATTTT

V: TRBV4-1
D: NA
J: TRBJ2-2
size: NA
CDR3: CASSQVSGGELFF
DNA: TGCGCCAGCAGCCAAGTTTCCGGCGGGGAGCTGTTTTTT

V: TRBV2
D: NA
J: TRBJ2-3
size: NA
CDR3: CASGPRLEFTGTQYF
DNA: TGTGCCAGCGGCCCTCGACTGGAATTCACAGGTACGCAGTATTTT

V: TRBV19
D: NA
J: TRBJ2-5
size: NA
CDR3: CASSSGARRKTQYF
DNA: TGTGCCAGTAGTTCCGGGGCCCGGCGAAAGACCCAGTACTTC